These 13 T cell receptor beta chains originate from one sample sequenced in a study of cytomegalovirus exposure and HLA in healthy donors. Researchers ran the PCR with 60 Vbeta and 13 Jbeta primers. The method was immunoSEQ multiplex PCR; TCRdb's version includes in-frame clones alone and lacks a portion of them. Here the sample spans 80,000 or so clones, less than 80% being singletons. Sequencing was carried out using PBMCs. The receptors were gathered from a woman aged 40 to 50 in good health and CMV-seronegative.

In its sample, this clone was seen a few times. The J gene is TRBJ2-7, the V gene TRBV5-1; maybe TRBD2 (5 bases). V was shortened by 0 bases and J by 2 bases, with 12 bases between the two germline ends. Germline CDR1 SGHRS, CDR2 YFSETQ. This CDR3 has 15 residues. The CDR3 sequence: CASSLAGLPTYEQYF. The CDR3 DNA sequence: TGCGCCAGCAGCTTGGCCGGACTCCCGACCTACGAGCAGTACTTC. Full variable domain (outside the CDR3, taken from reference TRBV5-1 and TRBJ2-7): KAGVTQTPRYLIKTRGQQVTLSCSPISGHRSVSWYQQTPGQGLQFLFEYFSETQRNKGNFPGRFSGRQFSNSRSEMNVSTLELGDSALYLCASSLAGLPTYEQYFGPGTRLTVT.

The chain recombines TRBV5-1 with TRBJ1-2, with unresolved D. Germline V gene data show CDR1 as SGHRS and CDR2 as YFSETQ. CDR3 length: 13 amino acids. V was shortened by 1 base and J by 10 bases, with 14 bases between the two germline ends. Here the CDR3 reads CASSLWARDTYTF. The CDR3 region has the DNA TGCGCCAGCAGCTTGTGGGCCAGAGATACCTACACCTTC.

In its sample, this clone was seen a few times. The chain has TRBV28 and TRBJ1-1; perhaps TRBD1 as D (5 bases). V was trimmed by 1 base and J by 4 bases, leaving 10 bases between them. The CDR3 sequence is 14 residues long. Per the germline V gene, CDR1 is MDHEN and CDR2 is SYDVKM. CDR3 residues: CASSLFGGGTEAFF. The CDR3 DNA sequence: TGTGCCAGCAGTTTATTTGGGGGGGGCACTGAAGCTTTCTTT.

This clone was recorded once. The CDR3 nucleotides are TGTGCCACACGGACTAGCGGTTACAATGAGCAGTTCTTC. This gives the protein CATRTSGYNEQFF. V is TRBV2 and J is TRBJ2-1, with 10 nucleotides matching TRBD2. The CDR3 is 13 residues long. CDR1 is SNHLY and CDR2 is FYNNEI in the germline V gene. V was pared by 10 bases and J by 4 bases, with 4 bases of the junction left unmatched.

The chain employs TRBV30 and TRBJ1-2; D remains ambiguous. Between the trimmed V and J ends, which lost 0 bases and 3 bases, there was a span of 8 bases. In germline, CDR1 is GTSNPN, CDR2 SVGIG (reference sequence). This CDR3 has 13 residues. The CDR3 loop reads CAWSVRRDYGYTF. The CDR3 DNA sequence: TGTGCCTGGAGTGTACGACGGGACTATGGCTACACCTTC. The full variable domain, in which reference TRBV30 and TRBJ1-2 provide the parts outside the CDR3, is SQTIHQWPATLVQPVGSPLSLECTVEGTSNPNLYWYRQAAGRGLQLLFYSVGIGQISSEVPQNLSASRPQDRQFILSSKKLLLSDSGFYLCAWSVRRDYGYTFGSGTRLTVV.

This CDR3 reads CASSVNQHDSYGYTF. The DNA for the CDR3 is TGTGCCAGCAGCGTAAACCAACACGACAGCTATGGCTACACCTTC. The gene calls are TRBV9 and TRBJ1-2, with a weak D call TRBD1 (5 bases). V gave up 1 base and J gave up 4 bases, with 14 bases separating them. The CDR3 contains 15 residues. The germline V gene has CDR1 SGDLS and CDR2 YYNGEE.

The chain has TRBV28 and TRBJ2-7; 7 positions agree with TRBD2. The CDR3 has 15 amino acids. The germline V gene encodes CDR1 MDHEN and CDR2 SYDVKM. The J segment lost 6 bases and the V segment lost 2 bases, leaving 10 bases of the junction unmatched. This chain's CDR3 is CASSLGGRDFPEQYF. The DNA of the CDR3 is TGTGCCAGCAGTTTAGGCGGGAGAGATTTCCCCGAGCAGTACTTC.

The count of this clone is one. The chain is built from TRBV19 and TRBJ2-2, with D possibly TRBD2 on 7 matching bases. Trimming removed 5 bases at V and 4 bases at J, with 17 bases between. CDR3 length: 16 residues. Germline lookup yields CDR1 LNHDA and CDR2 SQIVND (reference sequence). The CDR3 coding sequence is TGTGCCAGTAGTCTAGGGGGGGGCCGAGGCACCGGGGAGCTGTTTTTT. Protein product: CASSLGGGRGTGELFF.

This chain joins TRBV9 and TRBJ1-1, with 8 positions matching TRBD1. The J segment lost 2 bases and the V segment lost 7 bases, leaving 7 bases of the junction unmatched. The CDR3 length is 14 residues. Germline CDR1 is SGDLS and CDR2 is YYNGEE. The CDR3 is CASGAGGQNTEAFF. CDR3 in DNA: TGTGCCAGCGGCGCAGGGGGCCAAAACACTGAAGCTTTCTTT.

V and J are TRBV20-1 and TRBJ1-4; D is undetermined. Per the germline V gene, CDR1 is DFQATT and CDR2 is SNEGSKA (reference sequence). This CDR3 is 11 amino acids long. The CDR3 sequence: CGGVKQEKLFF. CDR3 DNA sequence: TGCGGTGGGGTAAAACAGGAAAAACTGTTTTTT.

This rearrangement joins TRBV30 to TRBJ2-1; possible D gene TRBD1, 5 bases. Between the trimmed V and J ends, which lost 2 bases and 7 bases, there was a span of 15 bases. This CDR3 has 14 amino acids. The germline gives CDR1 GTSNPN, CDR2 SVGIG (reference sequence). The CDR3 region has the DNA TGTGCCTGGAGTCTGGGGCGAGAGTTTAATGAGCAGTTCTTC. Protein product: CAWSLGREFNEQFF.

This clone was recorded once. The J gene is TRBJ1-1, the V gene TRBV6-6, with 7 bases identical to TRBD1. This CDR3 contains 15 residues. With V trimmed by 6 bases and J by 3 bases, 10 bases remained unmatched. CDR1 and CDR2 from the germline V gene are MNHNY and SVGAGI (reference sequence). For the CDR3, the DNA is TGTGCCAGCAGCCGGCCCCGGGACAGCGACACTGAAGCTTTCTTT. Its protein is CASSRPRDSDTEAFF.

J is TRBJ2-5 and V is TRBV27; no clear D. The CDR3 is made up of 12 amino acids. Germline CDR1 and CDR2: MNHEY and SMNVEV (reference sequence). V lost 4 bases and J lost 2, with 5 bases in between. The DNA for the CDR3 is TGTGCCAGCAGTTCCCTACAAGAGACCCAGTACTTC. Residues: CASSSLQETQYF.